This T cell receptor (beta chain) was sequenced for a study of shared clonotypes between healthy human individuals. On this clone: What it recognizes is unknown.

V lost 5 bases to trimming and J lost 0 bases, with 14 bases between them. Per the germline V gene, CDR1 is WNHNN and CDR2 is SYGVQD (reference sequence). CDR3 size: 15 residues. Study-wide points: Naive CD4 clonotypes were shared across a few donors at about 5%.

Sequencing was performed with immunoSEQ multiplex PCR; in TCRdb, only in-frame clones are kept and a portion is missing. The profile shows about 2 million clones, roughly 96% of them singletons. This receptor was taken from a man aged 18 to 35 in good health. The sample comprised naive CD4+ T cells sorted from blood. Sample subset: CD45RA+ positively selected. This chain connects TRBV10-1 to TRBJ2-7, with D hard to call. Here the CDR3 DNA reads TGCGCCAGCAGTCTTGGGTCAACATTCTCCTACGAGCAGTACTTC. Protein product: CASSLGSTFSYEQYF.